This record concerns one T cell receptor beta chain sequence. Its antigen remains unknown. Clones were read by immunoSEQ multiplex PCR, and TCRdb kept only the in-frame ones, dropping some. The sample holds around 30,000 clones, 55% to 85% seen once. This sample is part of a study of vaccination effects on CD4 cells after COVID-19. Viral peptide pool expansion of antigen-specific CD4+ T cells preceded sequencing in the ViraFEST assay. CD4+ T cells were isolated after less than 13 days of culture. Participants were vaccinated with two doses of either the BNT162b2 or mRNA-1273 vaccine. V lost 3 bases and J 8 bases, leaving 5 bases between the germline ends. Looked up from germline, CDR1 is MNHEY and CDR2 is SVGAGI. CDR3 length: 11 amino acids.

The source is a human donor who received a COVID-19 vaccine. This chain connects TRBV6-5 to TRBJ2-1, with D hard to call. Sequences were derived from CD4+ T cells from PBMCs cultured with HCoV-NL63 spike peptides, sampled after COVID-19 vaccination. CDR3 nucleotides: TGTGCCAGCAGTTATAGGGATGAGCAGTTCTTC. It codes for CASSYRDEQFF.